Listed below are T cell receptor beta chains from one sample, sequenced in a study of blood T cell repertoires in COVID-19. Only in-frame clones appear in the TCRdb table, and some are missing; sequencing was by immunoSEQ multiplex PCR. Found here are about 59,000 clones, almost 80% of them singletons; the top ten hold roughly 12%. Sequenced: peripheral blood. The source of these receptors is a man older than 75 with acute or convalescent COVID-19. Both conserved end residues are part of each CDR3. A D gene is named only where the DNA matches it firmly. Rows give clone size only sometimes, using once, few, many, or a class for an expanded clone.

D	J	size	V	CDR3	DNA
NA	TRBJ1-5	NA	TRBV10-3	CAISDFGALQPQHF	TGTGCCATCAGTGATTTTGGGGCTCTTCAGCCCCAGCATTTT
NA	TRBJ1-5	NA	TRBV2	CASVGGSSNQPQHF	TGTGCCAGCGTCGGGGGATCTAGCAATCAGCCCCAGCATTTT
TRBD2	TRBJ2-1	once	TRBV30	CAWSVTSGGNEQFF	TGTGCCTGGAGTGTAACTAGCGGGGGAAATGAGCAGTTCTTC
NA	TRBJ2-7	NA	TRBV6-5	CASSDTTSGSYEQYF	TGTGCCAGCAGCGATACTACGTCCGGCTCCTACGAGCAGTACTTC
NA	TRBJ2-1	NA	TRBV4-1	CASSPLTYNEQFF	TGCGCCAGCAGCCCTCTTACTTACAATGAGCAGTTCTTC
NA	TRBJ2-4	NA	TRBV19	CASSIKDRGDKNIQYF	TGTGCCAGTAGTATTAAAGATCGCGGGGACAAAAACATTCAGTACTTC
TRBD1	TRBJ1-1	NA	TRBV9	CASSGTGERSSEAFF	TGTGCCAGCAGCGGCACAGGGGAGCGATCATCTGAAGCTTTCTTT
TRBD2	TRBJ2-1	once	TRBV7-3	CASSTSGSSYNEQFF	TGTGCCAGCAGCACTAGCGGAAGCTCCTACAATGAGCAGTTCTTC
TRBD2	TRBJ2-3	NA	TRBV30	CAGHRASGRTDTQYF	TGTGCCGGGCACCGGGCTAGCGGGAGGACAGATACGCAGTATTTT
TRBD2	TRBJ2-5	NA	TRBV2	CASSEGFLAGQETQYF	TGTGCCAGCAGTGAAGGGTTCCTAGCGGGGCAGGAGACCCAGTACTTC
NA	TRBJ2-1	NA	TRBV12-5	CASRDRSSYNEQFF	TGTGCTAGTCGAGACAGGAGCTCCTACAATGAGCAGTTCTTC
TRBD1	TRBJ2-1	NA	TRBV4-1	CASSQPRDRNYNEQFF	TGCGCCAGCAGCCAACCCCGGGACAGAAATTACAATGAGCAGTTCTTC
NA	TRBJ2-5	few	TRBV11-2	CASSLVNGETQYF	TGTGCCAGCAGCTTAGTCAACGGAGAGACCCAGTACTTC
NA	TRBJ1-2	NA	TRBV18	CASSPIGPGGRSLHGYTF	TGTGCCAGCTCACCAATAGGCCCCGGGGGGCGGTCTCTCCATGGCTACACCTTC
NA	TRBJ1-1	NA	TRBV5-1	CASSLELPSEAFF	TGCGCCAGCAGCTTGGAACTCCCCTCTGAAGCTTTCTTT
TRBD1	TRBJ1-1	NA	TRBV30	CAWSPGTGDTEAFF	TGTGCCTGGAGTCCCGGGACAGGGGATACTGAAGCTTTCTTT
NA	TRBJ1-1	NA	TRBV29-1	CSVVQGSTEAFF	TGCAGCGTTGTTCAGGGAAGCACTGAAGCTTTCTTT
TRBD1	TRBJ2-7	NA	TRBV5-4	CASSLPGQGAREQYF	TGTGCCAGCAGCTTGCCGGGACAGGGGGCGAGAGAGCAGTACTTC
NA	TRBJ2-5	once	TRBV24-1	CATSDSYSFQETQYF	TGTGCCACCAGTGATTCATACTCCTTCCAAGAGACCCAGTACTTC
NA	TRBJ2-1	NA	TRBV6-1	CASSEDRRGKTNNEQFF	TGTGCCAGCAGTGAAGATAGAAGGGGGAAAACCAACAATGAGCAGTTCTTC
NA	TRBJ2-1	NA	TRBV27	CASSVLPSNEQFF	TGTGCCAGCAGCGTCCTCCCCTCCAATGAGCAGTTCTTC
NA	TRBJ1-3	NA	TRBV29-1	CSVDKSGSGNTIYF	TGCAGCGTTGACAAGAGCGGCTCTGGAAACACCATATATTTT
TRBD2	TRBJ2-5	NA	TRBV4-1	CASSQDGGGQETQYF	TGCGCCAGCAGCCAAGATGGGGGGGGTCAAGAGACCCAGTACTTC
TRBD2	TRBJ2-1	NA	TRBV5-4	CASSLRTSGSGSEQFF	TGTGCCAGCAGCCTAAGGACTAGCGGGAGCGGTAGTGAGCAGTTCTTC
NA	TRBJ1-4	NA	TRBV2	CASIGGGHEKLFF	TGTGCCAGCATTGGGGGCGGCCATGAAAAACTGTTTTTT
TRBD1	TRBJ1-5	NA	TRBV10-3	CATTDRGVDQPQHF	TGTGCCACCACGGACAGGGGGGTGGATCAGCCCCAGCATTTT
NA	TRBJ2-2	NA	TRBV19	CATLARSNTGELFF	TGTGCCACTTTAGCGAGGTCGAACACCGGGGAGCTGTTTTTT
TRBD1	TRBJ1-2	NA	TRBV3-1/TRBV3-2	CASSQVGQGAGGYTF	TGTGCCAGCAGCCAGGTCGGACAGGGGGCGGGTGGCTACACCTTC
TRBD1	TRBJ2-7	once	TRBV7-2	CASSYRTGDYEQYF	TGTGCCAGCAGCTACCGGACAGGGGACTACGAGCAGTACTTC